Listed below are T cell receptor beta chains from one sample, sequenced in a study of blood T cell repertoires in COVID-19. The table came from immunoSEQ multiplex PCR; TCRdb's copy has only in-frame clones and leaves some out. The table shows around 220,000 clones, with roughly 88% occurring only once. The sample comprised peripheral blood. The source of these receptors is a man between 18 and 29 years old with active or convalescent COVID-19. CDR3s include the opening cysteine and the closing phenylalanine or tryptophan. The order of the fields is J gene, clone size, D gene, V gene, CDR3 protein, CDR3 DNA. D genes are given only for firm matches. Size tells how often a clone was seen (once, few, many) or the class of an expanded clone, and some rows leave it out.

j_gene: TRBJ2-5; abundance: -; d_gene: -; v_gene: TRBV19; CDR3aa: CASSRFSKETQYF; CDR3nt: TGTGCCAGTAGTAGGTTCAGTAAAGAGACCCAGTACTTC
j_gene: TRBJ2-5; abundance: -; d_gene: -; v_gene: TRBV7-9; CDR3aa: CASSLPSLETQYF; CDR3nt: TGTGCCAGCAGCTTACCCAGTTTGGAGACCCAGTACTTC
j_gene: TRBJ2-1; abundance: -; d_gene: -; v_gene: TRBV4-2; CDR3aa: CASSQPTGGIGNEQFF; CDR3nt: TGTGCCAGCAGCCAACCCACGGGCGGGATAGGGAATGAGCAGTTCTTC
j_gene: TRBJ2-3; abundance: -; d_gene: TRBD2; v_gene: TRBV6-6; CDR3aa: CASSNSGTSALVTQYF; CDR3nt: TGTGCCAGCTCTAACTCCGGGACTAGCGCACTTGTTACGCAGTATTTT
j_gene: TRBJ2-3; abundance: -; d_gene: TRBD2; v_gene: TRBV5-1; CDR3aa: CASSLGTSRYIDTQYF; CDR3nt: TGCGCCAGCAGCTTGGGGACTAGCAGATACATAGATACGCAGTATTTT
j_gene: TRBJ1-3; abundance: -; d_gene: -; v_gene: TRBV11-2; CDR3aa: CASSGRGSSSGNTIYF; CDR3nt: TGTGCCAGCAGCGGAAGGGGCTCTAGCTCTGGAAACACCATATATTTT
j_gene: TRBJ1-2; abundance: -; d_gene: TRBD1; v_gene: TRBV19; CDR3aa: CASRTGAWGYTF; CDR3nt: TGTGCCAGTAGAACAGGGGCGTGGGGCTACACCTTC
j_gene: TRBJ1-1; abundance: -; d_gene: TRBD1; v_gene: TRBV30; CDR3aa: CASWSPRDRRTEAFF; CDR3nt: TGTGCCTCATGGAGTCCCAGGGACAGACGAACTGAAGCTTTCTTT
j_gene: TRBJ1-5; abundance: -; d_gene: TRBD1; v_gene: TRBV6-5; CDR3aa: CASRRTGGNQPQHF; CDR3nt: TGTGCCAGCAGGAGGACAGGGGGGAATCAGCCCCAGCATTTT
j_gene: TRBJ1-1; abundance: -; d_gene: -; v_gene: TRBV28; CDR3aa: CASSWDFAGRNTEAFF; CDR3nt: TGTGCCAGCAGTTGGGATTTTGCGGGGCGCAACACTGAAGCTTTCTTT
j_gene: TRBJ1-3; abundance: once; d_gene: TRBD1; v_gene: TRBV30; CDR3aa: CAVRDRGETSGNTIYF; CDR3nt: TGTGCTGTACGCGACAGGGGGGAGACCTCTGGAAACACCATATATTTT
j_gene: TRBJ2-5; abundance: -; d_gene: TRBD1; v_gene: TRBV5-4; CDR3aa: CASSWDRSTQETQYF; CDR3nt: TGTGCCAGCAGCTGGGACAGAAGTACTCAAGAGACCCAGTACTTC
j_gene: TRBJ1-5; abundance: -; d_gene: -; v_gene: TRBV27; CDR3aa: CASSLSGSDQPQHF; CDR3nt: TGTGCCAGCAGTTTATCGGGGAGCGATCAGCCCCAGCATTTT
j_gene: TRBJ2-7; abundance: -; d_gene: -; v_gene: TRBV5-1; CDR3aa: CASSLKGGGPSSYEQYF; CDR3nt: TGCGCCAGCAGCTTGAAGGGGGGGGGACCCTCCTCCTACGAGCAGTACTTC
j_gene: TRBJ1-3; abundance: -; d_gene: TRBD1; v_gene: TRBV28; CDR3aa: CASSEIAGQKYF; CDR3nt: TGTGCCAGCAGTGAAATAGCGGGACAGAAATATTTT
j_gene: TRBJ1-1; abundance: few; d_gene: -; v_gene: TRBV12-3/TRBV12-4; CDR3aa: CASGRVQGEAFF; CDR3nt: TGTGCCAGCGGCAGGGTTCAGGGTGAAGCTTTCTTT
j_gene: TRBJ2-2; abundance: -; d_gene: -; v_gene: TRBV7-2; CDR3aa: CASSLRGGRGAGELFF; CDR3nt: TGTGCCAGCAGCTTAAGAGGAGGGCGGGGAGCCGGGGAGCTGTTTTTT
j_gene: TRBJ2-6; abundance: -; d_gene: TRBD2; v_gene: TRBV28; CDR3aa: CASKTRGSGANVLTF; CDR3nt: TGTGCCAGCAAGACGCGGGGGTCTGGGGCCAACGTCCTGACTTTC
j_gene: TRBJ2-3; abundance: -; d_gene: -; v_gene: TRBV4-2; CDR3aa: CASSLSVQSTDTQYF; CDR3nt: TGTGCCAGCAGTCTTAGCGTCCAAAGCACAGATACGCAGTATTTT
j_gene: TRBJ2-3; abundance: -; d_gene: -; v_gene: TRBV30; CDR3aa: CAWSVTTTGSSTDTQYF; CDR3nt: TGTGCCTGGAGCGTCACAACAACGGGATCCAGCACAGATACGCAGTATTTT
j_gene: TRBJ1-5; abundance: -; d_gene: -; v_gene: TRBV5-1; CDR3aa: CASSPIPQVGNQPQHF; CDR3nt: TGCGCCAGCAGCCCCATACCCCAGGTGGGCAATCAGCCCCAGCATTTT
j_gene: TRBJ2-2; abundance: -; d_gene: -; v_gene: TRBV5-1; CDR3aa: CASRRELDTGELFF; CDR3nt: TGCGCCAGCAGACGGGAGCTTGACACCGGGGAGCTGTTTTTT
j_gene: TRBJ2-7; abundance: -; d_gene: TRBD2; v_gene: TRBV5-4; CDR3aa: CASSLAASGNREQYF; CDR3nt: TGTGCCAGCAGCTTGGCGGCTAGCGGTAATAGGGAGCAGTACTTC
j_gene: TRBJ2-3; abundance: once; d_gene: -; v_gene: TRBV6-5; CDR3aa: CAGQSTDTQYF; CDR3nt: TGTGCCGGACAGAGCACAGATACGCAGTATTTT
j_gene: TRBJ2-3; abundance: -; d_gene: -; v_gene: TRBV20-1; CDR3aa: CSAGVVDTQYF; CDR3nt: TGCAGTGCTGGAGTAGTAGATACGCAGTATTTT
j_gene: TRBJ2-1; abundance: -; d_gene: -; v_gene: TRBV7-9; CDR3aa: CASSPGRLVLNEQFF; CDR3nt: TGTGCCAGCAGCCCTGGGAGGCTAGTTCTCAATGAGCAGTTCTTC
j_gene: TRBJ2-1; abundance: -; d_gene: -; v_gene: TRBV4-2; CDR3aa: CASSPWGEYYNEQFF; CDR3nt: TGTGCCAGCAGCCCCTGGGGGGAGTACTACAATGAGCAGTTCTTC
j_gene: TRBJ1-2; abundance: -; d_gene: -; v_gene: TRBV6-1; CDR3aa: CASSEAVRRNYGYTF; CDR3nt: TGTGCCAGCAGTGAAGCGGTGAGGCGGAACTATGGCTACACCTTC
j_gene: TRBJ2-7; abundance: -; d_gene: -; v_gene: TRBV6-5; CDR3aa: CASSDRSSYEQYF; CDR3nt: TGTGCCAGCAGCGACAGAAGCTCCTACGAGCAGTACTTC
j_gene: TRBJ1-5; abundance: few; d_gene: -; v_gene: TRBV10-3; CDR3aa: CATRDFRGAGRNQPQHF; CDR3nt: TGTGCCACACGGGATTTTCGGGGGGCAGGACGCAATCAGCCCCAGCATTTT
j_gene: TRBJ2-3; abundance: -; d_gene: -; v_gene: TRBV7-9; CDR3aa: CASSLAAGSTDTQYF; CDR3nt: TGTGCCAGCAGCTTAGCCGCCGGGAGCACAGATACGCAGTATTTT
j_gene: TRBJ1-2; abundance: -; d_gene: TRBD1; v_gene: TRBV10-2; CDR3aa: CASTGGIDYGYTF; CDR3nt: TGCGCCAGCACAGGGGGCATCGACTATGGCTACACCTTC
j_gene: TRBJ1-5; abundance: -; d_gene: TRBD1; v_gene: TRBV12-3/TRBV12-4; CDR3aa: CASSPGTGSDQHF; CDR3nt: TGTGCCAGCAGTCCCGGGACAGGGAGTGACCAGCATTTT
j_gene: TRBJ1-1; abundance: -; d_gene: -; v_gene: TRBV11-2; CDR3aa: CASSLELYRVTEAFF; CDR3nt: TGTGCCAGCAGCTTAGAGCTATACAGGGTCACTGAAGCTTTCTTT
j_gene: TRBJ2-5; abundance: -; d_gene: -; v_gene: TRBV6-1; CDR3aa: CASSERSGRILLWAQYF; CDR3nt: TGTGCCAGCAGTGAAAGATCGGGGAGGATTCTATTGTGGGCCCAGTACTTC
j_gene: TRBJ1-4; abundance: -; d_gene: -; v_gene: TRBV10-2; CDR3aa: CASSFGGQEKLFF; CDR3nt: TGCGCCAGCAGTTTCGGGGGGCAGGAAAAACTGTTTTTT
j_gene: TRBJ2-1; abundance: once; d_gene: TRBD2; v_gene: TRBV28; CDR3aa: CASETIAGERGEQFF; CDR3nt: TGTGCCAGCGAAACAATAGCGGGAGAGAGGGGTGAGCAGTTCTTC
j_gene: TRBJ1-1; abundance: -; d_gene: TRBD1; v_gene: TRBV28; CDR3aa: CASRPFPGTGGEASKAFF; CDR3nt: TGTGCCAGCAGGCCCTTTCCCGGGACAGGGGGCGAAGCTAGCAAAGCTTTCTTT
j_gene: TRBJ1-5; abundance: -; d_gene: TRBD1; v_gene: TRBV20-1; CDR3aa: CSASEGASNQPQHF; CDR3nt: TGCAGTGCTAGTGAGGGGGCAAGCAATCAGCCCCAGCATTTT
j_gene: TRBJ1-1; abundance: -; d_gene: -; v_gene: TRBV4-1; CDR3aa: CASSQTPGIEAFF; CDR3nt: TGCGCCAGCAGCCAGACTCCAGGGATTGAAGCTTTCTTT
j_gene: TRBJ1-4; abundance: -; d_gene: -; v_gene: TRBV6-5; CDR3aa: CASSYTQDSSLFF; CDR3nt: TGTGCCAGCAGTTACACCCAGGACAGTTCGCTGTTTTTT
j_gene: TRBJ1-5; abundance: -; d_gene: -; v_gene: TRBV6-5; CDR3aa: CASRTNSNQPQHF; CDR3nt: TGTGCCAGCAGAACAAATAGCAATCAGCCCCAGCATTTT